Presented here are 21 T cell receptor beta chains from one specimen sequenced in a study of vaccination and CD4 T cells after COVID-19. Cultured CD4+ T cell DNA underwent sequencing with the Oncomine TCR Beta short-read assay. TCRdb ran MiXCR on the PCR reads and lists one entry per CDR3 protein. The sample lists 15,000 to 20,000 distinct CDR3 sequences; roughly two fifths were seen once. The treatment here: roughly ten-day PBMC culture with coronavirus spike peptide pools or control peptides (ViraFEST assay). These receptors' targets are unknown. The sample was CD4+ T cells from blood, cultured in vitro, taken after SARS-CoV-2 vaccination. Receptors originate from a human donor who had recovered from COVID-19.

The chain recombines TRBV19 with TRBJ2-1, with 12 bases lining up with TRBD1. The germline gives CDR1 LNHDA, CDR2 SQIVND (reference sequence). The CDR3 runs to 16 residues. V shed 3 bases, J shed 10 bases, and the junction held 10 bases outside the gene matches. The CDR3 nucleotides read TGTGCCAGTAGTATTTATGGGACAGGGGGCAGGCGGGAGCAGTTCTTC. Encoded protein: CASSIYGTGGRREQFF.

The chain combines TRBV6-5 with TRBJ2-3; weak D call: TRBD2 (7 bases). The CDR3 has 14 amino acids. Deletions cut 0 bases from V and 6 bases from J, with 10 bases between. The germline CDR1 and CDR2 sequences are MNHEY and SVGAGI. CDR3 region: CASSYSRGQDTQYF. CDR3 nucleotides: TGTGCCAGCAGTTACTCGCGGGGGCAGGATACGCAGTATTTT.

This chain connects TRBV20-1 to TRBJ1-6; 8 bases are shared with TRBD1. The CDR3 is 14 residues long. The V and J ends lost 4 bases and 6 bases, in that order; junction bases with no gene match: 5. In germline, CDR1 is DFQATT, CDR2 SNEGSKA (reference sequence). The CDR3: CSAIRDRPNSPLHF. DNA for the CDR3: TGCAGTGCTATCCGGGACAGGCCTAATTCACCCCTCCACTTT.

This clonotype came up a few times. This chain links TRBV20-1 with TRBJ2-5, with TRBD1 identical over 7 bases. Germline V gene data show CDR1 as DFQATT and CDR2 as SNEGSKA (reference sequence). V lost 3 bases, J lost 5 bases, and 27 bases stayed unmatched. CDR3 size: 20 residues. CDR3 sequence: CSARGTIGHQRTPRGETQYF. In nucleotides, the CDR3 is TGCAGTGCTAGGGGGACCATAGGGCACCAGCGAACACCCAGGGGGGAGACCCAGTACTTC.

The genes are TRBV7-2 and TRBJ2-3; 8 nucleotides align to TRBD2. The CDR3 is 15 residues long. V lost 5 bases to trimming and J lost 2 bases; unmatched junction nucleotides: 6. From germline, CDR1 is SGHTA and CDR2 FQGNSA. CDR3 residues: CASSPGGLATDTQYF. The CDR3, as DNA: TGTGCCAGCAGCCCGGGGGGGTTAGCCACAGATACGCAGTATTTT.

V and J are TRBV10-1 and TRBJ2-7; 13 nucleotides agree with TRBD2. Looked up from germline, CDR1 is WNHNN and CDR2 is SYGVQD (reference sequence). The CDR3 is 15 residues long. With V trimmed by 3 bases and J by 4 bases, 3 bases remained unmatched. Written as DNA, the CDR3 is TGCGCCAGCAGTGATAAGACTAGCGGGAGGTACGAGCAGTACTTC. Its translation: CASSDKTSGRYEQYF.

The chain couples TRBV15 to TRBJ1-1; tentatively, D is TRBD1 (6 bases). This CDR3 spans 15 amino acids. Germline lookup yields CDR1 LNHNV and CDR2 YYDKDF (reference sequence). V was pared by 2 bases and J by 0 bases, with 10 bases between. The CDR3 loop is CATSRTGALNTEAFF. The DNA for the CDR3 is TGTGCCACCAGCAGAACGGGGGCCCTGAACACTGAAGCTTTCTTT.

V usage is TRBV4-1 and J usage is TRBJ1-1; the D gene is possibly TRBD1 (5 bases). The CDR3 sequence is 16 residues long. Germline loops: CDR1 MGHRA, CDR2 YSYEKL. V shed 0 bases and J shed 3 bases, with 14 bases lying between them. The CDR3 DNA reads TGCGCCAGCAGCCAAGACACCGCCAGGGCGGACACTGAAGCTTTCTTT. Protein: CASSQDTARADTEAFF.

The chain employs TRBV20-1 and TRBJ2-5; the D is unclear. V lost 2 bases and J 3 bases, leaving 10 bases between the germline ends. The germline gives CDR1 DFQATT, CDR2 SNEGSKA (reference sequence). The CDR3 consists of 13 residues. CDR3 coding DNA: TGCAGTGCTAGAAGATTAAGTAAAGAGACCCAGTACTTC. Translation gives CSARRLSKETQYF.

This clonotype was picked up a small number of times. CDR3 residues: CSAGSGNQPQHF. The DNA for the CDR3 is TGCAGTGCAGGATCAGGGAATCAGCCCCAGCATTTT. The chain couples TRBV20-1 to TRBJ1-5, with a tentative D call TRBD1 (5 bases). Trimming pared 6 bases from V and 4 bases from J, leaving 10 bases between. CDR1 is DFQATT and CDR2 is SNEGSKA in the germline V gene (reference sequence). This CDR3 is built from 12 residues.

Written as DNA, the CDR3 is TGTGCCAGCAGTCCATCTGGGCTGCAGGGTGGTATCTACGAGCAGTACTTC. It yields the protein CASSPSGLQGGIYEQYF. The chain uses TRBV28 and TRBJ2-7; weak D call: TRBD1 (5 bases). The CDR3 is made up of 17 amino acids. With 5 bases removed from V and 3 bases from J, the gap between germline ends came to 23 bases. The V gene's germline CDR1 is MDHEN and CDR2 SYDVKM. The whole variable domain, filled in from reference TRBV28 and TRBJ2-7, reads DVKVTQSSRYLVKRTGEKVFLECVQDMDHENMFWYRQDPGLGLRLIYFSYDVKMKEKGDIPEGYSVSREKKERFSLILESASTNQTSMYLCASSPSGLQGGIYEQYFGPGTRLTVT.

CDR3 sequence reads: CASSWGANYEQYF. The CDR3 DNA is TGTGCCAGCAGTTGGGGGGCAAACTACGAGCAGTACTTC. The chain carries TRBV28 and TRBJ2-7, with D possibly being TRBD1 or TRBD2 (6 bases each). The germline CDR1 and CDR2 sequences are MDHEN and SYDVKM. This CDR3 is built from 13 residues. Trimming shortened V by 4 bases and J by 3 bases, and 10 bases separated the two germline ends.

The gene calls are TRBV7-9 and TRBJ2-1; tentative D call: TRBD2 (7 bases). The germline CDR1 and CDR2 sequences are SEHNR and FQNEAQ (reference sequence). This CDR3 region has 16 residues. V was trimmed by 5 bases and J by 0 bases, leaving 14 bases between them. Here the CDR3 reads CASSPPAGASYNEQFF. Written as DNA, the CDR3 is TGTGCCAGCAGCCCCCCGGCGGGGGCCTCCTACAATGAGCAGTTCTTC. Looking up the rest from reference TRBV7-9 and TRBJ2-1 gives the full variable domain: DTGVSQNPRHKITKRGQNVTFRCDPISEHNRLYWYRQTLGQGPEFLTYFQNEAQLEKSRLLSDRFSAERPKGSFSTLEIQRTEQGDSAMYLCASSPPAGASYNEQFFGPGTRLTVL.

This clonotype appeared a few times. This chain connects TRBV11-1 to TRBJ1-2; D is unresolved. This CDR3 contains 12 residues. Trimming stripped 4 bases from V and 4 bases from J, with 7 bases between. CDR1 is SGHAT and CDR2 is FQDESV in the germline V gene (reference sequence). The CDR3 sequence: CASSSDGYGYTF. CDR3 nucleotide sequence: TGTGCCAGCAGCTCCGACGGCTATGGCTACACCTTC.

J is TRBJ2-3 and V is TRBV24-1; 10 bases are a match to TRBD2. The CDR3 has 16 amino acids. V trimming: 3 bases; J trimming: 4 bases; junction bases outside the gene matches: 6. Looked up from germline, CDR1 is KGHDR and CDR2 is SFDVKD. The CDR3 sequence: CATSDEAGGPSDTQYF. CDR3 DNA sequence: TGTGCCACCAGTGATGAAGCGGGAGGGCCGTCAGATACGCAGTATTTT.

V gene TRBV7-2 combines with J gene TRBJ2-1; TRBD1 matches 9 bases. The CDR3 is 15 amino acids. Germline loops: CDR1 SGHTA, CDR2 FQGNSA. V lost 4 bases to trimming and J lost 1 base; unmatched junction nucleotides: 2. The CDR3 DNA reads TGTGCCAGCAGCTCCGACAGGGGGTCCTACAATGAGCAGTTCTTC. It encodes CASSSDRGSYNEQFF.

The table lists this clonotype with a few counts. The V call is TRBV2, the J call TRBJ1-5; D unclear. This CDR3 region has 14 residues. Germline loops: CDR1 SNHLY, CDR2 FYNNEI. The ends were cut back, 11 bases at V and 3 bases at J, with 17 bases in the middle. CDR3 loop: CASTRGGYNQPQHF. Written as DNA, the CDR3 is TGTGCCTCGACTCGAGGAGGATACAATCAGCCCCAGCATTTT.

The chain links TRBV24-1 to TRBJ2-1; D possibly corresponds to TRBD1 (6 bases). Germline V gives CDR1 KGHDR, CDR2 SFDVKD. This CDR3 is 14 amino acids long. Trimming took off 1 base at V and 8 bases at J, with 11 bases between the two ends. CDR3 coding DNA: TGTGCCACCAGTGATTTCTTTGGGGGCCATGAGCAGTTCTTC. This gives the protein CATSDFFGGHEQFF.

The genes are TRBV5-1 and TRBJ2-3; 8 nucleotides agree with TRBD2. The CDR3 is 14 amino acids. CDR1 and CDR2 from the germline V gene are SGHRS and YFSETQ. Unmatched junction bases numbered 8, after V lost 6 bases and J lost 5 bases. DNA for the CDR3: TGCGCCAGCACCCCCGGGAGGGCCAGAGATACGCAGTATTTT. It translates to CASTPGRARDTQYF.

The chain combines TRBV20-1 with TRBJ1-6, with 7 bases identical to TRBD1. The germline V gene has CDR1 DFQATT and CDR2 SNEGSKA (reference sequence). Trimming at V came to 6 bases and at J to 7 bases, leaving 12 bases not matched to a gene. There are 15 residues in the CDR3. The CDR3 loop is CSATRPGQRNSPLHF. The CDR3 region has the DNA TGCAGTGCGACACGACCGGGACAGAGGAATTCACCCCTCCACTTT.

J is TRBJ2-5 and V is TRBV6-5; D gene unclear. Trimming took off 4 bases at V and 5 bases at J, with 8 bases between the two ends. Germline CDR1 reads MNHEY; CDR2 reads SVGAGI. CDR3 length: 12 amino acids. Here the CDR3 reads CASSSPWETQYF. CDR3 in DNA: TGTGCCAGCAGTTCGCCCTGGGAGACCCAGTACTTC.